This passage covers 21 T cell receptor beta chains from one sample sequenced in a study of T-cell reconstitution after alpha-beta-depleted transplantation in children. As it was prepared, the TCRbeta library received unique molecular identifiers. In TCRdb, the PCR reads were re-called with MiXCR into one record per CDR3 protein. Found here are about 230,000 distinct CDR3 sequences, 8% to 9.5% of them singletons; the top ten hold around 6%. The sample in question was PBMCs from the stem cell graft donor, obtained from the stem cell graft. Receptor source: a human donor who donated a stem cell graft to a child with acute lymphoblastic leukemia.

This clonotype was seen a handful of times. The V and J genes are TRBV5-5 and TRBJ2-7; possibly TRBD2 for D (5 bases). The germline CDR1 and CDR2 sequences are SGHKS and YYEKEE (reference sequence). The CDR3 runs 14 residues. The ends were cut back, 0 bases at V and 1 base at J, with 8 bases in the middle. CDR3 region: CASSLAWTSYEQYF. CDR3 DNA: TGTGCCAGCAGCTTGGCTTGGACTTCCTACGAGCAGTACTTC.

At least ten counts were recorded for this clonotype. The rearrangement links TRBV7-9 to TRBJ2-1, with 9 bases fitting TRBD1. This CDR3 region has 14 residues. Germline trimming cut 5 bases from V and 7 bases from J; bases unmatched to any gene: 6. Germline V gene lookup returns CDR1 SEHNR and CDR2 FQNEAQ (reference sequence). The CDR3 nucleotides are TGTGCCAGCAGCAAGGACAGGGGAGGGAATGAGCAGTTCTTC. It is translated as CASSKDRGGNEQFF.

The chain employs TRBV7-9 and TRBJ2-3; 10 positions match TRBD1. The germline V gene has CDR1 SEHNR and CDR2 FQNEAQ (reference sequence). The ends lost 8 bases at V and 2 bases at J; junction bases unmatched: 4. This CDR3 is built from 14 residues. The chain's CDR3 is CASRGTGATDTQYF. The CDR3, as DNA: TGTGCCAGCCGAGGGACAGGGGCCACAGATACGCAGTATTTT.

This clonotype was seen at least ten times. This chain uses TRBV3-1 with TRBJ2-7; TRBD1 is a possible D gene (5 bases). This CDR3 has 12 residues. V was cut by 2 bases and J by 10 bases, with 12 bases left in between. From germline, CDR1 is LGHDT and CDR2 YNNKEL (reference sequence). CDR3 sequence (DNA): TGTGCCAGCAGCCAACAGGGTAATCCCCAGTACTTC. Translation gives CASSQQGNPQYF.

This clonotype was counted ten times or more. V gene TRBV5-1 combines with J gene TRBJ2-1, with D maybe TRBD2 (7 bases). Germline-derived CDR1 and CDR2 are SGHRS and YFSETQ. The CDR3 is made up of 19 amino acids. Trimming took 2 bases from V and 8 from J, leaving 29 bases between them. The CDR3 here is CASSFLGTGNGAGSDEQFF. The CDR3 nucleotides are TGCGCCAGCAGCTTCTTAGGAACAGGGAACGGAGCGGGGTCGGATGAGCAGTTCTTC.

This clonotype was counted ten times or more. This chain uses TRBV4-2 with TRBJ2-1; 11 positions match TRBD1. Germline assignment: CDR1 LGHNA and CDR2 YNFKEQ. The CDR3 sequence is 19 residues long. V trimming: 4 bases; J trimming: 8 bases; junction bases outside the gene matches: 19. The CDR3 here is CASSPGRPGTGGSRDEQFF. CDR3 nucleotide sequence: TGTGCCAGCAGCCCTGGCCGTCCCGGGACAGGGGGGAGTAGGGATGAGCAGTTCTTC.

This clonotype has only a few counts. This chain connects TRBV7-8 to TRBJ2-3; D might be TRBD2 (6 bases). Germline V lookup: CDR1 SGHVS, CDR2 FQNEAQ. V lost 4 bases and J lost 3, with 17 bases in between. The CDR3 spans 16 residues. The CDR3 region is CASSSRLVLGTDTQYF. The DNA for the CDR3 is TGTGCCAGCAGCTCCAGACTAGTTTTAGGGACAGATACGCAGTATTTT.

The J gene is TRBJ1-1, the V gene TRBV20-1; the D gene is possibly TRBD1 (5 bases). V shed 3 bases and J shed 5 bases, with 16 bases lying between them. This CDR3 has 14 residues. CDR1 and CDR2 (germline): DFQATT, SNEGSKA (reference sequence). The CDR3 nucleotides are TGCAGTGCTAGCCAGGGTTGGGGTGGGACTGAAGCTTTCTTT. It yields the protein CSASQGWGGTEAFF.

The gene calls are TRBV20-1 and TRBJ2-2; D is uncertain. Germline V gene sequence: CDR1 DFQATT, CDR2 SNEGSKA (reference sequence). This CDR3 comprises 11 residues. The V and J ends lost 4 bases and 4 bases respectively, with 4 bases between them. The CDR3 DNA reads TGCAGTGCTACATCCACCGGGGAGCTGTTTTTT. Translated: CSATSTGELFF.

This clonotype was picked up a small number of times. CDR3 coding DNA: TGTGCCAGCAGCCCTGGGACAGGGAGGCAGACCCAGTACTTC. It translates to CASSPGTGRQTQYF. This sequence joins TRBV7-9 and TRBJ2-5, with TRBD1 identical over 9 bases. V gave up 5 bases and J gave up 6 bases; unmatched junction bases: 7. CDR1 is SEHNR, CDR2 FQNEAQ, per germline (reference sequence). The CDR3 totals 14 residues.

There are many counts of this clonotype. This chain connects TRBV9 to TRBJ2-2, with 8 bases aligning to TRBD2. The CDR3 is 15 residues long. V dropped 1 base and J dropped 6; count of bases not matched to a gene: 5. Germline lookup yields CDR1 SGDLS and CDR2 YYNGEE. CDR3 loop: CASSVTGGAPGELFF. The CDR3 bases are TGTGCCAGCAGCGTAACCGGGGGGGCCCCCGGGGAGCTGTTTTTT.

The rearrangement joins TRBV4-2 to TRBJ2-5; the match to TRBD2 covers 10 bases. Germline assignment: CDR1 LGHNA and CDR2 YNFKEQ. This CDR3 spans 15 amino acids. V was clipped by 2 bases and J by 2 bases; unmatched bases: 2. The CDR3 DNA is TGTGCCAGCAGCCAAAGACTAGCGGGTCAAGAGACCCAGTACTTC. Amino acid sequence: CASSQRLAGQETQYF.

This clonotype was detected many times. The CDR3 nucleotides read TGTGCCAGCAGTTTCAGCGGGGCTAATGAAAAACTGTTTTTT. It yields the protein CASSFSGANEKLFF. The rearrangement links TRBV27 to TRBJ1-4; D gene unclear. CDR1 MNHEY and CDR2 SMNVEV come from the germline V gene (reference sequence). The CDR3 contains 14 residues. Trimming took 3 bases from V and 3 from J, leaving 8 bases between them.

The chain has TRBV12-3 or TRBV12-4 and TRBJ2-1; 12 positions agree with TRBD2. The CDR3 is made up of 16 amino acids. The V and J ends lost 5 bases and 7 bases, in that order; junction bases with no gene match: 9. The CDR3 here is CASSPSLAGGRNEQFF. Written as DNA, the CDR3 is TGTGCCAGCAGTCCGTCGCTAGCGGGGGGGAGAAATGAGCAGTTCTTC.

The gene calls are TRBV20-1 and TRBJ2-1, with D maybe TRBD2 (6 bases). The germline V gene encodes CDR1 DFQATT and CDR2 SNEGSKA (reference sequence). Trimming took off 5 bases at V and 4 bases at J, with 15 bases between the two ends. The CDR3 runs to 14 residues. CDR3 nucleotide sequence: TGCAGTGCTTCGACCGGGAGCCAATACAATGAGCAGTTCTTC. Protein sequence: CSASTGSQYNEQFF.

In its sample, this clonotype was seen a few times. This chain uses TRBV7-2 with TRBJ2-7; no clear D gene. CDR3 length equals 15 residues. Trimming shortened V by 1 base and J by 3 bases, and 13 bases separated the two germline ends. The germline CDR1 and CDR2 sequences are SGHTA and FQGNSA. The DNA of the CDR3 is TGTGCCAGCAGCTTAGGGGGTCAGGAGTACTACGAGCAGTACTTC. This sequence encodes CASSLGGQEYYEQYF. Full variable domain (missing parts from reference TRBV7-2 and TRBJ2-7): GAGVSQSPSNKVTEKGKDVELRCDPISGHTALYWYRQSLGQGLEFLIYFQGNSAPDKSGLPSDRFSAERTGGSVSTLTIQRTQQEDSAVYLCASSLGGQEYYEQYFGPGTRLTVT.

The sample holds many counts of this clonotype. The genes are TRBV20-1 and TRBJ2-3, with 9 bases identical to TRBD2. The CDR3 consists of 14 residues. CDR1 and CDR2 (germline): DFQATT, SNEGSKA (reference sequence). This CDR3 is CTPFRRGGLDTQYF. In DNA, the CDR3 is TGCACTCCCTTCCGGCGGGGGGGCCTGGATACGCAGTATTTT.

This clonotype was detected only a few times. This chain joins TRBV15 and TRBJ2-6; 10 bases map to TRBD1. The CDR3 runs 19 residues. The V and J ends lost 2 bases and 3 bases, in that order; junction bases with no gene match: 10. Per the germline V gene, CDR1 is LNHNV and CDR2 is YYDKDF (reference sequence). The CDR3 region has the DNA TGTGCCACCAGCAGACCCGAGACAGGGGGCCGACGTGGGGCCAACGTCCTGACTTTC. This gives the protein CATSRPETGGRRGANVLTF.

The chain links TRBV14 to TRBJ2-1; D remains unclear. From germline, CDR1 is SGHDN and CDR2 FVKESK. The V end was cut by 2 bases, the J end by 15 bases, with 2 bases between. This CDR3 is built from 8 residues. The CDR3 region is CASSQPFF. CDR3 bases: TGTGCCAGCAGCCAACCGTTCTTC.

Comment on this clonotype: A junction boundary mismatches the germline segment, possibly from a read error. V is TRBV4-1 and J is TRBJ1-3; unclear D gene. This CDR3 spans 14 amino acids. Per the germline V gene, CDR1 is MGHRA and CDR2 is YSYEKL. CDR3 amino acids: CARSSSGSGNTIYF. The CDR3 DNA reads as TGTGCCAGGAGCTCTAGCGGGTCTGGAAACACCATATATTTT.

This clonotype has at least ten counts. This sequence joins TRBV29-1 and TRBJ2-5; the D is unclear. This CDR3 spans 11 amino acids. V was trimmed by 1 base and J by 4 bases, leaving 4 bases between them. CDR1 is SQVTM and CDR2 is ANQGSEA in the germline V gene. The CDR3 DNA reads TGCAGCGTTGAAGGTTCAGAGACCCAGTACTTC. This encodes CSVEGSETQYF.